This TCR beta chain was documented in a study of T-cell memory formation after mild COVID-19. The overall study: Clusters were largely donor specific.

TCRdb redid the calling of the 5' RACE reads with MiXCR, one entry per CDR3 protein. The sample has around 340,000 distinct CDR3 sequences; 13% to 15% are singletons. This clonotype was counted a single time. Antigen specificity is unknown. The study, taken as a whole, reports: The authors did not confirm SARS-CoV-2 specificity of second-wave clones peaking day 37. Shrinking CD4+ clones resided mostly in CM and EM, and CD8+ ones in EMRA. Day 15 to 85 contracting clones showed balanced CD4/CD8; later expanders leaned CD4+.

The TCR comes from a man aged 18 to 35 who had mild COVID-19 (a few samples of this study predate the infection). Cell type and time point are not known. The material sequenced was PBMCs or a T cell subset sorted from them (not recorded which).

CDR3 bases: TGTGCCAGCGCGCCCCTCAGGGGAGGGTGGTACGAGCAGTACGTC. Translating it yields CASAPLRGGWYEQYV. The rearrangement joins TRBV6-1 to TRBJ2-7, with D perhaps matching TRBD2 (7 bases). CDR3 length: 15 amino acids. Germline CDR1 is MNHNS and CDR2 is SASEGT. V dropped 8 bases and J dropped 4 bases, with 21 bases sitting between them.